This paragraph reports one T cell receptor (beta chain). Antigen unknown. The data derive from a study of spatial heterogeneity in lung cancer. For the study at large: TCR transcript counts in tumor regions correlated strongly with a T cell module score from matched bulk RNA-seq.

CDR1 SGHRS and CDR2 YFSETQ come from the germline V gene. The CDR3 extends over 13 amino acids. The V end lost 0 bases, the J end lost 4 bases, and 7 bases lay between the germline ends. Time point defined: sample taken at primary tumor resection. The donors, 72 patients with untreated early-stage non-small cell lung cancer, provided the samples. The study sequenced unsorted whole RNA from tumor, nontumor lung or frozen PBMC. TCRdb fed the 5' RACE reads into MiXCR, producing one record per CDR3 protein. The sample shows approximately 2,000 distinct CDR3 sequences, 35% to 40% of them seen only once. Findings of the study overall: Counts for ubiquitous and regional expanded TCRs went along with ubiquitous and regional nonsynonymous mutations, respectively. Expanded alpha and beta TCR counts within tumors tracked tumor mutation counts.

The sequencing here drew on lung tumor tissue, taken at surgery. The V gene is TRBV5-1, the J gene TRBJ1-1, with a weak D call TRBD1 (6 bases). This TCR was recovered from a male donor with early-stage non-small cell lung cancer. The CDR3, as DNA: TGCGCCAGCAGCTTGGAGGGGGGCACTGAAGCTTTCTTT. Encoded protein: CASSLEGGTEAFF.